Sequencing of this T cell receptor beta chain was carried out in a study of T-cell reconstitution after alpha-beta-depleted transplantation in children. TCRbeta library preparation incorporated unique molecular identifiers. MiXCR was run by TCRdb on the PCR reads, yielding one entry per CDR3 protein. The sample shows about 590,000 distinct CDR3 sequences, about an eighth of them seen only once. Study results and caveats: It was newly produced T cells that mostly accounted for T-cell counts and diversity one year after transplant. Reportedly, alpha-beta T cells present about two months post-transplant originated from several hundred expanded clones of graft origin. At day 60, the high TCRbeta diversity found in some patients originated from recipient T cells and thymic progenitors that had survived.

This clonotype was observed a few times. Its antigen is still unknown. CDR1 is MNHEY and CDR2 is SVGAGI in the germline V gene. V was clipped by 1 base and J by 1 base, with 11 bases between them. CDR3 length: 17 residues. This specimen was PBMCs, mostly from graft donor cells, taken 360 days after TCRalphabeta/CD19-depleted stem cell transplant. The chain couples TRBV6-5 to TRBJ2-6, with TRBD1 as a possible D gene (5 bases). This clonotype originated in a male patient under 18 who had a stem cell transplant for acute myeloid leukemia, so the T cells may come from the graft donor. The CDR3 loop reads CASSYLKGQSGANVLTF. CDR3 DNA sequence: TGTGCCAGCAGTTACTTAAAGGGGCAATCTGGGGCCAACGTCCTGACTTTC.